The present T cell receptor beta chain was sequenced within a study of beta chain features in type 1 diabetes. Study-wide context: Researchers looked at fewer than 110 million sorted cells across all samples.

This clone appeared a few times. The antigen is not known. The CDR3 extends over 15 amino acids. Germline values: CDR1 LGHNA, CDR2 YSLEER. The V end was cut by 2 bases, the J end by 5 bases, with 15 bases between. Every isolated RNA sample was fully reverse transcribed, so sequencing captured expressed TCRB transcripts. Profiled with immunoSEQ multiplex PCR; TCRdb holds only in-frame clones, not every one. The table has 150,000 to 200,000 clones, about 9.8% seen once. Purity (above 95%) was reached by all sorted populations. Points from the study as a whole: cDNA-based reads could over-represent cells with high TCR expression. Patients showed naive, central memory and Treg TCRB repertoires that appeared more similar than those of healthy donors.

Sequencing was carried out using central memory CD4+ T cells from blood. The gene calls are TRBV4-3 and TRBJ2-5; TRBD1 is a possible D gene (7 bases). This clonotype was obtained from a woman aged 18-29 years in good health. The CDR3 reads CASSQRGAGGETQYF. The DNA for the CDR3 is TGCGCCAGCAGCCAAAGAGGGGCAGGGGGGGAGACCCAGTACTTC.